This TCR beta chain comes out of a study of OX40 agonist ivuxolimab in advanced cancers. In the study overall: Three patients responded partially, comprising one with hepatocellular carcinoma and two with cutaneous melanoma. Points from the study as a whole: Low normalized T-cell clonal expansion was additionally recorded for some nonresponders.

Assay: immunoSEQ multiplex PCR; the TCRdb copy retains only in-frame clones and omits some. Of 42,000 or so clones in the sample, under 90% are singletons; the top ten hold roughly 23%. With baseline, cycle 4 day 1, and cycle 7 day 1 as timepoints, blood was sampled. With regard to this clone: Its target is not known.

Source: CD4+ or CD8+ T cells sorted from blood, taken in a trial of the OX40 agonist ivuxolimab. The TCR sequence derives from an adult with an advanced solid tumor such as melanoma, head and neck, liver or kidney cancer.

CDR3 sequence (DNA): TGTGCCAGCAGCCCCTCACGTCGTACTGAAGCTTTCTTT. This translates into CASSPSRRTEAFF. The chain recombines TRBV6-5 with TRBJ1-1; the D is unclear. The ends were cut back, 6 bases at V and 5 bases at J, with 13 bases in the middle. The CDR3 loop spans 13 amino acids. Germline V gives CDR1 MNHEY, CDR2 SVGAGI.